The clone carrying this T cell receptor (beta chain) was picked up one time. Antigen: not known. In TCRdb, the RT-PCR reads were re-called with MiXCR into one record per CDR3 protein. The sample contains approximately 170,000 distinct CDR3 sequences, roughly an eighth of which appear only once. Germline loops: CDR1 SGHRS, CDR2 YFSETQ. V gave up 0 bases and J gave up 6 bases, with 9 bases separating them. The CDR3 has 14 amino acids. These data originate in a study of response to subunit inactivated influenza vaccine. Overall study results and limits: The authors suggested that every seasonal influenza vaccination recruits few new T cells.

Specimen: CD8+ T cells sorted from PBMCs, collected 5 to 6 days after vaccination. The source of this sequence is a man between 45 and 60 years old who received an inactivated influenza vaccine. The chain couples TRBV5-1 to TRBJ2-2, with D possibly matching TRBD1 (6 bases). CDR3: CASSLVTGSGELFF. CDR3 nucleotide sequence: TGCGCCAGCAGCTTGGTCACAGGGTCCGGGGAGCTGTTTTTT.